Presented here are 12 T cell receptor beta chains from one specimen sequenced in a study of T-cell memory formation after mild COVID-19. TCRdb independently ran MiXCR on the 5' RACE reads; one entry per CDR3 protein. Of 120,000 or so distinct CDR3 sequences listed, about 5.9% were seen once; the top ten hold approximately 2.3%. The sequenced sample consisted of PBMCs or a T cell subset sorted from them (not recorded which). These receptors were taken from an adult woman who had mild COVID-19 (a few samples of this study predate the infection). Cell type and time point are not known.

V gene TRBV3-1 combines with J gene TRBJ2-4; D gene uncertain. This CDR3 has 15 residues. V was cut by 4 bases and J by 3 bases, with 13 bases left in between. Germline values: CDR1 LGHDT, CDR2 YNNKEL (reference sequence). This CDR3 reads CASSLASGGKNIQYF. The CDR3 DNA is TGTGCCAGCAGCCTGGCATCGGGTGGCAAAAACATTCAGTACTTC.

This chain connects TRBV9 to TRBJ2-3; a possible D gene is TRBD2 (5 bases). Germline V lookup: CDR1 SGDLS, CDR2 YYNGEE. The germline V and J ends were trimmed by 0 bases and 2 bases, with 10 bases remaining between them. CDR3 length: 15 residues. The CDR3 nucleotides are TGTGCCAGCAGCGTAGTAGGACTTATCACAGATACGCAGTATTTT. Its protein product is CASSVVGLITDTQYF.

This clonotype was seen a few times. This rearrangement joins TRBV3-1 to TRBJ2-1; 7 bases map to TRBD1. J gave up 9 bases and V 3 bases, and 8 bases lay outside the gene matches. The germline CDR1 and CDR2 sequences are LGHDT and YNNKEL (reference sequence). This CDR3 has 14 amino acids. For the CDR3, the DNA is TGTGCCAGCAGCCAGGATAACAGGGGACGTGAGCAGTTCTTC. This codes for CASSQDNRGREQFF.

The rearrangement joins TRBV6-5 to TRBJ2-1, with TRBD1 identical over 10 bases. Trimming at V came to 8 bases and at J to 8 bases, leaving 12 bases not matched to a gene. CDR3 length equals 15 residues. Germline V CDR1 and CDR2: MNHEY, SVGAGI. The CDR3 bases are TGTGCCAGCGGATCACCGGGACAGGGGTTACATGAGCAGTTCTTC. It translates to CASGSPGQGLHEQFF.

This clonotype was seen many times. The chain employs TRBV7-9 and TRBJ1-1, with a weak D call TRBD1 (5 bases). The CDR3 length is 14 residues. Looked up from germline, CDR1 is SEHNR and CDR2 is FQNEAQ (reference sequence). The V end was cut by 4 bases, the J end by 0 bases, with 9 bases between. For the CDR3, the DNA is TGTGCCAGCAGCTCGGGGGACGTGAACACTGAAGCTTTCTTT. It encodes CASSSGDVNTEAFF.

This sequence joins TRBV20-1 and TRBJ1-6, with 9 bases lining up with TRBD1. The germline V gene has CDR1 DFQATT and CDR2 SNEGSKA (reference sequence). V was clipped by 6 bases and J by 7 bases; unmatched bases: 4. The CDR3 covers 13 residues. DNA for the CDR3: TGCAGTGCCCTGGGACAGGGAAATTCACCCCTCCACTTT. It is translated as CSALGQGNSPLHF.

This clonotype was observed at least ten times. The chain joins TRBV25-1 to TRBJ1-2, with TRBD1 identical over 7 bases. The J segment lost 6 bases and the V segment lost 6 bases, leaving 4 bases of the junction unmatched. Germline V CDR1 and CDR2: MGHDK, SYGVNS. This CDR3 contains 12 residues. The CDR3 nucleotides are TGTGCCAGCAGGGGACAGTTCGATGGCTACACCTTC. It specifies CASRGQFDGYTF.

The rearrangement uses TRBV29-1 and TRBJ2-1; D call uncertain. Germline CDR1 reads SQVTM; CDR2 reads ANQGSEA. Between the trimmed V and J ends, which lost 4 bases and 0 bases, there was a span of 10 bases. This CDR3 contains 14 residues. CDR3 coding DNA: TGCAGCGTTGGGTCCGGCAGCTCCTACAATGAGCAGTTCTTC. As protein: CSVGSGSSYNEQFF.

This clonotype appeared a few times. V usage is TRBV29-1 and J usage is TRBJ2-7, with D uncertain. The CDR3 sequence is 10 residues long. CDR1 is SQVTM and CDR2 is ANQGSEA in the germline V gene. Deletions cut 5 bases from V and 5 bases from J, with 7 bases between. The CDR3: CSVYLNEQYF. CDR3 DNA: TGCAGCGTTTACCTAAACGAGCAGTACTTC.

This chain links TRBV5-1 with TRBJ2-7, with 7 bases lining up with TRBD2. CDR1 SGHRS and CDR2 YFSETQ come from the germline V gene. Germline trimming cut 5 bases from V and 3 bases from J; bases unmatched to any gene: 11. The CDR3 sequence is 15 residues long. The CDR3 DNA follows: TGCGCCAGCAGACCAACCGCGGGAGAAAGCTACGAGCAGTACTTC. Residues: CASRPTAGESYEQYF.

This clonotype was detected a few times. The chain couples TRBV18 to TRBJ2-3; TRBD2 aligns across 9 bases. With 3 bases clipped from V and 7 bases from J, the junction kept 8 bases outside the gene matches. The germline V gene encodes CDR1 KGHSH and CDR2 LQKENI. This CDR3 is 15 amino acids long. CDR3 coding DNA: TGTGCCAGCTCACCTAAAGTCCTAGCGGGGAATACGCAGTATTTT. It encodes CASSPKVLAGNTQYF. The full variable domain, its missing parts supplied by reference TRBV18 and TRBJ2-3, is NAGVMQNPRHLVRRRGQEARLRCSPMKGHSHVYWYRQLPEEGLKFMVYLQKENIIDESGMPKERFSAEFPKEGPSILRIQQVVRGDSAAYFCASSPKVLAGNTQYFGPGTRLTVL.

This clonotype was detected ten times or more. The chain couples TRBV20-1 to TRBJ2-1; 7 bases map to TRBD2. Germline trimming cut 0 bases from V and 5 bases from J; bases unmatched to any gene: 7. This CDR3 comprises 15 residues. Germline CDR1 DFQATT, CDR2 SNEGSKA (reference sequence). The CDR3 DNA reads TGCAGTGCTAGAGAACCAGCGGGGACGAACAATGAGCAGTTCTTC. Protein product: CSAREPAGTNNEQFF.